This T cell receptor beta chain was recorded in a study of blood T cell repertoires in COVID-19. Study background: PBMCs, B-cell-depleted T cells, or T cells provided the cDNA or gDNA that made up the material.

Original processing methods: Estimated nucleated cell counts came from reference gene primer amplification. Profiling relied on immunoSEQ multiplex PCR, and the TCRdb table lists in-frame clones only, not all of them. V, J and clone size derive from that table, while D and trimming were established from the DNA sequence. The table shows about 310,000 clones, with around 90% occurring only once. The J segment lost 4 bases and the V segment lost 5 bases, leaving 6 bases of the junction unmatched. Germline V gene sequence: CDR1 LNHDA, CDR2 SQIVND (reference sequence). The CDR3 has 15 residues. The chain couples TRBV19 to TRBJ2-1; TRBD1 matches 9 bases. The receptor comes from a man aged 60-69 years who had recovered from COVID-19. Sequenced sample: PBMCs or T cells enriched from blood (not recorded which). CDR3 nucleotide sequence: TGTGCCAGTAGTGCCCGACAGGGGGTTTACAATGAGCAGTTCTTC. Protein: CASSARQGVYNEQFF.